Listed here are 21 T cell receptor beta chains from one sample, sequenced in a study of PD-1 blockade in classical Hodgkin lymphoma. Profiled with immunoSEQ multiplex PCR; TCRdb holds only in-frame clones, not every one. The table has about 40,000 clones, 70% to 80% seen once. Each patient's relapse followed autologous stem cell transplantation, and brentuximab vedotin exposure varied. Specimen: peripheral blood mononuclear cells (PBMCs), collected at baseline. The receptors originated from a human donor with classical Hodgkin lymphoma.

The rearrangement joins TRBV18 to TRBJ1-1; maybe TRBD1 (6 bases). The CDR3 spans 15 residues. The ends were cut back, 4 bases at V and 0 bases at J, with 12 bases in the middle. Germline-derived CDR1 and CDR2 are KGHSH and LQKENI. In DNA form, the CDR3 reads TGTGCCAGCTCACAACAAACAGGGATGAACACTGAAGCTTTCTTT. Translated, it gives CASSQQTGMNTEAFF. Looking up the rest from reference TRBV18 and TRBJ1-1 gives the full variable domain: NAGVMQNPRHLVRRRGQEARLRCSPMKGHSHVYWYRQLPEEGLKFMVYLQKENIIDESGMPKERFSAEFPKEGPSILRIQQVVRGDSAAYFCASSQQTGMNTEAFFGQGTRLTVV.

The gene calls are TRBV27 and TRBJ1-1; D is perhaps TRBD1 (6 bases). Per the germline V gene, CDR1 is MNHEY and CDR2 is SMNVEV (reference sequence). The ends were cut back, 8 bases at V and 0 bases at J, with 13 bases in the middle. There are 14 residues in the CDR3. DNA for the CDR3: TGTGCCAGCGGGGGACACCGAATGAACACTGAAGCTTTCTTT. This sequence encodes CASGGHRMNTEAFF.

For this clone: A much larger clone differs from this one at a single base, so this may be a read error. The J gene is TRBJ2-2, the V gene TRBV7-2, with 9 bases aligning to TRBD1. Trimming took 3 bases from V and 4 from J; bases not matched to a gene: 0. The CDR3 extends over 14 amino acids. Germline V gene sequence: CDR1 SGHTA, CDR2 FQGNSA. The CDR3 DNA sequence: TGTGCCAGCAGCTTGGGACAGGGCACCGGGGAGCTGTTTTTT. It specifies CASSLGQGTGELFF.

V usage is TRBV5-1 and J usage is TRBJ2-7, with D possibly called TRBD1 or TRBD2 (6 bases each). CDR1 is SGHRS, CDR2 YFSETQ, per germline. The CDR3 is 12 amino acids. V was shortened by 2 bases and J by 5 bases, with 8 bases between the two germline ends. CDR3 nucleotide sequence: TGCGCCAGCAGCTTCGGGGGCGACGAGCAGTACTTC. It codes for CASSFGGDEQYF.

This chain connects TRBV2 to TRBJ1-2; 8 bases align to TRBD1. This CDR3 contains 13 residues. The germline CDR1 and CDR2 sequences are SNHLY and FYNNEI. The ends lost 6 bases at V and 4 bases at J; junction bases unmatched: 4. DNA for the CDR3: TGTGCCAGCAGATACAGGGGGACCTATGGCTACACCTTC. As protein: CASRYRGTYGYTF.

V is TRBV6-6 and J is TRBJ1-5; D is unresolved. The V end lost 5 bases, the J end lost 7 bases, and 15 bases lay between the germline ends. The CDR3 consists of 14 residues. Per the germline V gene, CDR1 is MNHNY and CDR2 is SVGAGI (reference sequence). The CDR3 is CASSPGPQSQPQHF. In nucleotides, the CDR3 is TGTGCCAGCAGTCCGGGCCCCCAAAGCCAGCCCCAGCATTTT.

There are a few counts of this clone. The rearrangement joins TRBV9 to TRBJ2-7; the D is unclear. Germline loops: CDR1 SGDLS, CDR2 YYNGEE. The length of the CDR3 is 13 residues. The V end was cut by 3 bases, the J end by 5 bases, with 12 bases between. The chain's CDR3 is CASSAEAFDEQYF. The CDR3 DNA is TGTGCCAGCAGCGCAGAGGCTTTCGACGAGCAGTACTTC.

The rearrangement links TRBV5-1 to TRBJ1-2; TRBD1 is a possible D gene (5 bases). Germline values: CDR1 SGHRS, CDR2 YFSETQ. Trimming removed 4 bases at V and 4 bases at J, with 14 bases between. CDR3 length equals 14 residues. As DNA, the CDR3 is TGCGCCAGCAGCCCCAGTAGCGGGGCCTATGGCTACACCTTC. Encoded protein: CASSPSSGAYGYTF.

The chain recombines TRBV9 with TRBJ2-5; 9 positions match TRBD2. CDR3 length: 18 residues. Germline assignment: CDR1 SGDLS and CDR2 YYNGEE. J was trimmed by 0 bases and V by 0 bases; bases with no gene match: 9. The CDR3: CASSVGFVVAGDQETQYF. The CDR3 region has the DNA TGTGCCAGCAGCGTAGGATTTGTAGTAGCGGGAGACCAAGAGACCCAGTACTTC.

The chain carries TRBV15 and TRBJ1-2; tentatively, D is TRBD1 (6 bases). The germline V gene encodes CDR1 LNHNV and CDR2 YYDKDF (reference sequence). This CDR3 region has 15 residues. V dropped 2 bases and J dropped 0 bases, with 10 bases sitting between them. CDR3 protein: CATSRKQGSNYGYTF. In DNA, the CDR3 is TGTGCCACCAGCAGAAAACAGGGTTCTAACTATGGCTACACCTTC.

This clone is labeled as medium-sized (0.01 to 0.1%). The chain joins TRBV28 to TRBJ1-5; D is perhaps TRBD1 (5 bases). Germline assignment: CDR1 MDHEN and CDR2 SYDVKM. The V gene lost 7 bases and the J gene lost 4 bases, with 8 bases spanning the gap. CDR3 size: 12 residues. The CDR3 reads CASTGGNQPQHF. The CDR3 DNA reads TGTGCCAGCACCGGGGGGAATCAGCCCCAGCATTTT.

The gene calls are TRBV5-8 and TRBJ1-2, with D unclear. Trimming cost V 0 bases and J 5 bases, with 14 bases left between them. The length of the CDR3 is 15 residues. Germline V lookup: CDR1 SGHTS, CDR2 YDEGEE. The CDR3, as DNA: TGTGCCAGCAGCTTGGAATACCCGATGAGATATGGCTACACCTTC. Its translation is CASSLEYPMRYGYTF.

The chain links TRBV7-2 to TRBJ1-2; 8 bases fit TRBD1. Germline V gene data show CDR1 as SGHTA and CDR2 as FQGNSA. The CDR3 has 14 amino acids. Trimming at V came to 10 bases and at J to 4 bases, leaving 11 bases not matched to a gene. The CDR3 spells CATEKDRDGYGYTF. In DNA form, the CDR3 reads TGTGCCACCGAGAAGGACAGGGACGGCTATGGCTACACCTTC. The complete variable domain, with remaining parts taken from reference TRBV7-2 and TRBJ1-2, reads GAGVSQSPSNKVTEKGKDVELRCDPISGHTALYWYRQSLGQGLEFLIYFQGNSAPDKSGLPSDRFSAERTGGSVSTLTIQRTQQEDSAVYLCATEKDRDGYGYTFGSGTRLTVV.

The chain couples TRBV15 to TRBJ1-1; TRBD1 is a possible D gene (5 bases). Trimming took 0 bases from V and 0 from J, leaving 8 bases between them. Looked up from germline, CDR1 is LNHNV and CDR2 is YYDKDF (reference sequence). The CDR3 totals 15 residues. CDR3 loop: CATSRDRGVNTEAFF. The CDR3 bases are TGTGCCACCAGCAGAGATCGGGGCGTGAACACTGAAGCTTTCTTT.

V usage is TRBV5-8 and J usage is TRBJ2-1, with D possibly TRBD1 on 5 matching bases. V lost 2 bases, J lost 4 bases, and 7 bases lay in between. This CDR3 is 13 amino acids long. Per germline, CDR1 SGHTS and CDR2 YDEGEE. CDR3 loop: CASSFGQYNEQFF. CDR3 in DNA: TGTGCCAGCAGCTTTGGACAATACAATGAGCAGTTCTTC.

The table lists this clone with a few counts. The rearrangement uses TRBV6-5 and TRBJ1-1, with 9 bases identical to TRBD1. V was pared by 3 bases and J by 2 bases, with 1 base of the junction left unmatched. The CDR3 has 14 amino acids. Germline CDR1 reads MNHEY; CDR2 reads SVGAGI. The CDR3 sequence: CASSYTGGNTEAFF. In nucleotides, the CDR3 is TGTGCCAGCAGTTATACAGGGGGCAACACTGAAGCTTTCTTT.

This chain's CDR3 is CASSWDRGSTNEKLFF. The CDR3, as DNA: TGTGCCAGTAGTTGGGACAGGGGATCAACTAATGAAAAACTGTTTTTT. The chain uses TRBV19 and TRBJ1-4, with TRBD1 matching 10 bases. CDR1 LNHDA and CDR2 SQIVND come from the germline V gene (reference sequence). CDR3 length: 16 amino acids. Trimming at V came to 5 bases and at J to 0 bases, leaving 3 bases not matched to a gene. Together with reference TRBV19 and TRBJ1-4, the CDR3 gives the full variable domain: DGGITQSPKYLFRKEGQNVTLSCEQNLNHDAMYWYRQDPGQGLRLIYYSQIVNDFQKGDIAEGYSVSREKKESFPLTVTSAQKNPTAFYLCASSWDRGSTNEKLFFGSGTQLSVL.

This chain's CDR3 is CASSRTQVISEQYF. CDR3 DNA: TGCGCCAGCAGCCGAACACAGGTAATCAGCGAGCAGTACTTC. This chain uses TRBV4-3 with TRBJ2-7; perhaps TRBD1 as D (5 bases). V shed 4 bases and J shed 6 bases, with 16 bases lying between them. The germline V gene encodes CDR1 LGHNA and CDR2 YSLEER. The CDR3 is 14 residues long.

V is TRBV27 and J is TRBJ1-2, with D possibly being TRBD1 (5 bases). The V gene's germline CDR1 is MNHEY and CDR2 SMNVEV (reference sequence). Trimming left V 4 bases short and J 6 bases short, with 6 bases between. The CDR3 runs 11 residues. In DNA, the CDR3 is TGTGCCAGCAGTTCGGGGGATGGCTACACCTTC. Its protein product is CASSSGDGYTF.

The chain combines TRBV2 with TRBJ1-1; a possible D gene is TRBD1 (6 bases). Trimming left V 7 bases short and J 2 bases short, with 20 bases between. The CDR3 contains 16 residues. CDR1 and CDR2 from the germline V gene are SNHLY and FYNNEI. CDR3 sequence: CASTSFTDSPNTEAFF. The CDR3 DNA follows: TGTGCCAGCACCTCGTTTACGGACAGTCCTAACACTGAAGCTTTCTTT.

The chain couples TRBV30 to TRBJ2-7, with a possible D match to TRBD2 (6 bases). The germline V and J ends were trimmed by 4 bases and 3 bases, with 25 bases remaining between them. The CDR3 loop spans 17 amino acids. The germline gives CDR1 GTSNPN, CDR2 SVGIG (reference sequence). The CDR3 bases are TGTGCCTGGAAGGCAGGCTTGCGGGACGGCCGACGCTACGAGCAGTACTTC. This translates into CAWKAGLRDGRRYEQYF.